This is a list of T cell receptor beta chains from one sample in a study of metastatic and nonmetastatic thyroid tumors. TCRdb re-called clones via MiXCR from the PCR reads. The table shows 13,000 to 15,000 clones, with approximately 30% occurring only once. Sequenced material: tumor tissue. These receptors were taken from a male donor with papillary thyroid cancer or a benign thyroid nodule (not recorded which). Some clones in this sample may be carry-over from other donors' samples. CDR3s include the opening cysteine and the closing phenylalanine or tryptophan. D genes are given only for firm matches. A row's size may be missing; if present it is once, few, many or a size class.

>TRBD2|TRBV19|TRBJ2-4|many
TGTGCCAGTAGTTCCGGGACTAGCGGGGGGGTCTATGCCAAAAACATTCAGTACTTC
CASSSGTSGGVYAKNIQYF
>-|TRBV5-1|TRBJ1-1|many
TGCGCCAGCAGCGTAACGGGACTGGCGGGCACTGAAGCTTTCTTT
CASSVTGLAGTEAFF
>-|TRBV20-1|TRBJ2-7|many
TGCAGTGCTAGGGACCCGACAGATACCTACGAGCAGTACTTC
CSARDPTDTYEQYF
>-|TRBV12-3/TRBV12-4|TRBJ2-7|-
TGTGTCAGCAGGTCCCGACGGGGTCTGAGCTCCTACGAGCACTACTTC
CVSRSRRGLSSYEHYF
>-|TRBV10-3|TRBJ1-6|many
TGTGCCATCAGTGAGTCACCCCGCATAAGGTCCCATAATTCACCCCTCCACTTT
CAISESPRIRSHNSPLHF
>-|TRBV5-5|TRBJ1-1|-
TGTGCCAGCAGCTTGGACAGGCGGAACACTGAAGCTTTCTTT
CASSLDRRNTEAFF
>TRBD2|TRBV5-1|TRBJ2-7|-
TGCGCCAGCAGCCGGGGACAGGGGTCGGGACTAGCGGGACCTACCTACGAGCAGTACTTC
CASSRGQGSGLAGPTYEQYF
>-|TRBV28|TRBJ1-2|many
TGTGCCAGCAGTTTATATCAGCAGGGGTACACCTTC
CASSLYQQGYTF
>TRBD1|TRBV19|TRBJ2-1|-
TGTGCCAGTAGAACCAGGGGGCAGTACAATGAGCAGTTCTTC
CASRTRGQYNEQFF
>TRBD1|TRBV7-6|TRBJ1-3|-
TGTGCCAGCGCCCCGGGACAGGGGTCTTCGGGTGGAAACACCATATATTTT
CASAPGQGSSGGNTIYF
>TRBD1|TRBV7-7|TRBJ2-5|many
TGTGCTAGCAGCCGGGGACAGGCCCAAGAGACCCAGTACTTC
CASSRGQAQETQYF
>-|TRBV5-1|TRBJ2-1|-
TGTTCCAGCAGCTTGGCACAGGAAATCTACAATGAGCAGTTCTTC
CSSSLAQEIYNEQFF
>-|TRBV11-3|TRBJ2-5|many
TGTGCCAGCAGCTTAGGGTGGATTCAAGAGACCCAGTACTTC
CASSLGWIQETQYF
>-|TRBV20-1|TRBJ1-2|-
TGCAGTGATAGAGATTCGGCAGAAACCGGCTACACCTTC
CSDRDSAETGYTF
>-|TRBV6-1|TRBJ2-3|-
TGTGCCAGCACCGGGAATCCCGAGGCAGATACGCAGTATTTT
CASTGNPEADTQYF
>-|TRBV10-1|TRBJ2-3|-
TGCGCCAGCAGCCGGGGATGGGGGTCCCTTTTAGATACGCAGTATTTT
CASSRGWGSLLDTQYF
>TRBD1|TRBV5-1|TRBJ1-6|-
TGCGCCAGCAGCTCCGGGACAGGCTCTTCACCCCTCCACTTT
CASSSGTGSSPLHF
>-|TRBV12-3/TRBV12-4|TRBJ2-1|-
TGTGCCAGCAGTTTAGGGAACTACAATGAGCAGTTCTTC
CASSLGNYNEQFF
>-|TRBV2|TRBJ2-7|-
TGTGCCAGCACCGGCAAGGCCGAGCAGTACTTC
CASTGKAEQYF
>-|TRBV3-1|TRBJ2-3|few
TGTGCCAGCAGCCAAGGGGCCCCCCCAGATACTCAGTTTTTT
CASSQGAPPDTQFF
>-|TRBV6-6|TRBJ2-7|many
TGTGCCAGCAGTTACTTAGGGGTTGGAGACGAGCAGTACTTC
CASSYLGVGDEQYF
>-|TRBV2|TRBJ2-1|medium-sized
TGTGCCAGCAGCCCCGACAGGTACAATGAGCAGTTCTTC
CASSPDRYNEQFF
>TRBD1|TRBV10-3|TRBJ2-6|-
TGTGCCATCAGAGCGACAGGGGGCAGAAGGACTGGGGCCAACGTCCTGACTTTC
CAIRATGGRRTGANVLTF
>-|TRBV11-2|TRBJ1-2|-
TGTGCCAGCAGCTTAGAGAGGGTCCTCGGCTACACCTTC
CASSLERVLGYTF
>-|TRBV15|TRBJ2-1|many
TGTGCCACCAGCAGACCGATCGGCTACAATGAGCAGTTCTTC
CATSRPIGYNEQFF
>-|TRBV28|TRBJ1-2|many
TGTGCCAGCAGTTTATTAGGGACAAACTATGGCTACACCTTC
CASSLLGTNYGYTF
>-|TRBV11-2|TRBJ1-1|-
TGTGCCAGCAGCCCCGGTGGGGGGTCTGAAGCTTTCTTT
CASSPGGGSEAFF
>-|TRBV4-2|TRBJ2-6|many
TGTGCCAGCAGCCAAGATGGGGACAACTCTGGGGCCAACGTCCTGACTTTC
CASSQDGDNSGANVLTF
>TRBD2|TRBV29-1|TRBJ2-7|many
TGCAGCGTGCCGGGACTAGCGGGAGGTGACCACGAGCAGTACTTC
CSVPGLAGGDHEQYF
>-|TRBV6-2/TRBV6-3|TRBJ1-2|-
TGTGCCAGCAGCGACGGGGCGCCCTATGGCTACACCTTC
CASSDGAPYGYTF
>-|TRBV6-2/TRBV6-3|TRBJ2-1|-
TGTGCCAGCAGTACAGGCTACTCCTACAATGAGCAGTTCTTC
CASSTGYSYNEQFF
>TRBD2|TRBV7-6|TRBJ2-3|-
TGTGCCAGCAGCGCCACTTCGGGAGGGCCTGTAGATACGCAGTATTTT
CASSATSGGPVDTQYF
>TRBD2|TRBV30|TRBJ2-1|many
TGTGCCTGGAGTGTGACTAGCGGGCCCTACAATGAGCAGTTCTTC
CAWSVTSGPYNEQFF
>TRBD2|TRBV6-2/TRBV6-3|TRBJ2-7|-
TGTGCCAGCGCCCCCCAAAGCGGGGGGCCCTACGAGCAGTACTTC
CASAPQSGGPYEQYF
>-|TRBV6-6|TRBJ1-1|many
TGTGCCAGCAGTTACGGCCGGATGAACACTGAAGCTTTCTTT
CASSYGRMNTEAFF
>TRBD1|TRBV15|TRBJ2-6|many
TGTGCCACCAGCAGACCGAGACAGGGTAACCCTGGGGCCAACGTCCTGACTTTC
CATSRPRQGNPGANVLTF
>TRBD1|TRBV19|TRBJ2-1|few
TGTGCCAGTAGTATCCGGGACAGGGGCTACAATGAGCAGTTCTTC
CASSIRDRGYNEQFF
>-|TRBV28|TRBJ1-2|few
TGTGCCAGCAGCCTCGACATGACAATTGGCTACACCTTC
CASSLDMTIGYTF
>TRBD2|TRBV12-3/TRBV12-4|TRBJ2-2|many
TGTGCCAGCAGTTTAAGGGGCGGGGGGGGGAACACCGGGGAGCTGTTTTTT
CASSLRGGGGNTGELFF
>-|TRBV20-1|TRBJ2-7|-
TGCAGTGCTAGTCTCCCAGGAGATCGGAACGAGCAGTACTTC
CSASLPGDRNEQYF
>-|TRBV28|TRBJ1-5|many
TGTGCCAGCAGTTTACTGGGTGCGGAGCAGCCCCAGCATTTT
CASSLLGAEQPQHF
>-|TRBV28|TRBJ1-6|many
TGTGCCAGCAGTTTTTGGGAGGACAGCAGTAATTCACCCCTCCACTTT
CASSFWEDSSNSPLHF
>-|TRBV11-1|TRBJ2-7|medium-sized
TGTGCCAGCAGCGCCGATCGGAGTTCATCCTACGAGCAGTACTTC
CASSADRSSSYEQYF
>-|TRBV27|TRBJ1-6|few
TGTGCCAGCAGTGTAGGACACCTGGCAAATTCACCCCTCCACTTT
CASSVGHLANSPLHF
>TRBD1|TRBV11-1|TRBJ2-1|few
TGTGCCAGCAGTATTACAGGGGGCAGCACCTACAATGAGCAGTTCTTC
CASSITGGSTYNEQFF
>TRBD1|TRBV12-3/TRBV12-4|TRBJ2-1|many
TGTGCCAGCAGTCACGGACAGGGGTTTGAGCAGTTCTTC
CASSHGQGFEQFF
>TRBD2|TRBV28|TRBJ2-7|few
TGTGCCAGCAGTTTATCTACTAGCGGGAGGGCTAACGAGCAGTACTTC
CASSLSTSGRANEQYF
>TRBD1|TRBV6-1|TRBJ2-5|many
TGTGCCAGCGAATCCCGACAGGGGCTACAAGAGACCCAGTACTTC
CASESRQGLQETQYF
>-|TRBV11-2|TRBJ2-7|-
TGTGCCAGCAGCTTAGCCGCGGGACCGTCCTACGAGCAGTACTTC
CASSLAAGPSYEQYF
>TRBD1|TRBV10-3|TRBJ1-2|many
TGTGCCATCCAATCCGGGACAGGGGCACTTAACTATGGCTACACCTTC
CAIQSGTGALNYGYTF
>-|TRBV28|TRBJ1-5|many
TGTGCCAGTCTAAGATCAGACGGAAATCAGCCCCAGCATTTT
CASLRSDGNQPQHF
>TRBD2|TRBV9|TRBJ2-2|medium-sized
TGTGCCAGCAGCGTTCCAGCGGGAGGGCCGGTCACCGGGGAGCTGTTTTTT
CASSVPAGGPVTGELFF
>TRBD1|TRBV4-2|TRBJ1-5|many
TGTGCCAGCAGCCAAGACTCGGGACAGGCAGGACAGCCCCAGCATTTT
CASSQDSGQAGQPQHF
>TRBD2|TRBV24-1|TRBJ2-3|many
TGTGCCACCAGTGATCCTAGCGGGAGGTTCACAGATACGCAGTATTTT
CATSDPSGRFTDTQYF